Following are 26 T cell receptor beta chains from one sample sequenced in a study of tumor-infiltrating lymphocytes in primary liver carcinoma. RNA and DNA were co-extracted from approximately 20-30 mg of unsorted bulk tissue. A constant-region primer primed TCR beta cDNA synthesis from 400 to 550 ng of total RNA. Three nested multiplex PCR rounds, a slightly modified ARM-PCR method, built the TCR beta libraries. The first two PCR rounds used TRBV1-TRBV30 primers with a Cbeta primer, approximately 10 cycles each. TCRdb re-called the multiplex PCR reads through MiXCR, storing one row per CDR3 protein. The sample shows more than 100,000 distinct CDR3 sequences, 55% to 70% of them seen only once. What was sequenced was tumor-adjacent normal liver tissue. These receptors were collected from a woman aged 55-69 years with primary liver carcinoma and hepatitis B virus infection.

As concerns this clonotype: Lacking the conserved final phenylalanine or tryptophan, this CDR3 likely reflects a read error. V gene TRBV4-2 combines with J gene TRBJ2-4, with D possibly TRBD1 on 5 matching bases. The CDR3 contains 17 residues. CDR1 and CDR2 from the germline V gene are LGHNA and YNFKEQ. V lost 1 base, J lost 3 bases, and 16 bases lay in between. The CDR3 here is CASSQVSRTTSKNIQYI. In DNA form, the CDR3 reads TGTGCCAGCAGCCAAGTATCACGGACAACGAGCAAAAACATTCAGTACATC.

Concerning this clonotype itself: A junction end diverges from the germline sequence, so it may reflect a read error. V is TRBV11-2 and J is TRBJ2-1; the match to TRBD2 covers 12 bases. Germline values: CDR1 SGHAT, CDR2 FQNNGV. CDR3 size: 18 residues. The CDR3 spells CACSLAPLAGGQNNEQFF. The CDR3 DNA sequence: TGTGCCTGTAGCTTAGCCCCCCTAGCGGGAGGGCAAAACAACGAGCAGTTCTTC.

Remarks on this clonotype: Germline and junction disagree at one end, which may indicate a read error. V is TRBV29-1 and J is TRBJ2-1; 12 bases match TRBD2. The CDR3 is made up of 15 amino acids. Germline CDR1 SQVTM, CDR2 ANQGSEA. CDR3 protein: CSVELAGGLGNEQLF. DNA of the CDR3: TGCAGCGTCGAACTAGCGGGAGGCCTCGGCAATGAGCAGTTGTTC.

On this clonotype: A much more abundant neighbour one base away suggests this may be a read error. The chain couples TRBV28 to TRBJ2-3, with TRBD1 identical over 8 bases. The DNA end is a closer match to TRBJ1-5, so the J assignment may be wrong. This CDR3 has 15 residues. Germline CDR1 and CDR2: MDHEN and SYDVKM. As DNA, the CDR3 is TGTGCCAGCAGTTTAGGAGGACAGGGTATGGATACGCAGCATTTT. It translates to CASSLGGQGMDTQHF.

This clonotype was picked up one time. An end of the junction does not agree with germline; a read error may underlie this. The chain carries TRBV6-5 and TRBJ2-2; D is undetermined. CDR3 size: 14 residues. Germline lookup yields CDR1 MNHEY and CDR2 SVGAGI. Here the CDR3 reads CARSYGQNTVELFF. The CDR3 DNA follows: TGTGCCAGAAGTTACGGGCAGAACACCGTGGAGCTGTTTTTT.

This clonotype was recorded many times. This chain joins TRBV6-5 and TRBJ1-2; TRBD1 matches at 7 bases. Germline CDR1 MNHEY, CDR2 SVGAGI. The CDR3 covers 15 residues. The V and J ends lost 9 bases and 7 bases, in that order; junction bases with no gene match: 17. In DNA, the CDR3 is TGTGCCAGTACCCAGAAGTTGACAGGGACGGGTGGCTACACCTTC. Its translation: CASTQKLTGTGGYTF.

This chain connects TRBV11-2 to TRBJ2-1; 10 nucleotides line up with TRBD2. CDR1 and CDR2 (germline): SGHAT, FQNNGV. CDR3 length: 18 residues. Germline trimming cut 1 base from V and 8 bases from J; bases unmatched to any gene: 14. CDR3 sequence reads: CASSLARGSGRAIDEQFF. CDR3 sequence (DNA): TGTGCCAGCAGCTTAGCTCGGGGCAGCGGGAGGGCCATAGATGAGCAGTTCTTC.

Of note for this clonotype: A read error is likely, as this CDR3 ends without the conserved phenylalanine or tryptophan. The rearrangement joins TRBV11-2 to TRBJ1-1; TRBD1 matches at 7 bases. Germline CDR1 SGHAT, CDR2 FQNNGV. CDR3 length: 15 amino acids. CDR3 coding DNA: TGTACCAACAGCTTAGGGGGCGGGATGAACACTGAAGCTTTCTTA. Amino acids: CTNSLGGGMNTEAFL.

To note about this clonotype: Relative to the germline gene, one junction end is altered; a read error may explain this. V is TRBV5-4 and J is TRBJ2-1, with D possibly TRBD2 on 5 matching bases. The CDR3 has 14 amino acids. In germline, CDR1 is SGHNT, CDR2 YYREEE (reference sequence). The CDR3 is CASSGSSSHNAQFF. DNA for the CDR3: TGTGCCAGCAGCGGGAGTAGCTCCCACAATGCGCAGTTCTTC. Full variable domain (remainder filled in from reference TRBV5-4 and TRBJ2-1): ETGVTQSPTHLIKTRGQQVTLRCSSQSGHNTVSWYQQALGQGPQFIFQYYREEENGRGNFPPRFSGLQFPNYSSELNVNALELDDSALYLCASSGSSSHNAQFFGPGTRLTVL.

The V gene is TRBV6-5, the J gene TRBJ2-7; D uncertain. Per the germline V gene, CDR1 is MNHEY and CDR2 is SVGAGI. The CDR3 loop spans 15 amino acids. CDR3 sequence: CASCYSPARSYEQYF. DNA of the CDR3: TGTGCTAGCTGTTACTCGCCAGCCCGCTCCTACGAGCAGTACTTC.

The chain combines TRBV28 with TRBJ1-5, with TRBD1 matching 9 bases. The trim removed 11 bases at V and 0 bases at J, leaving 11 bases unmatched. The CDR3 spans 16 residues. Germline loops: CDR1 MDHEN, CDR2 SYDVKM. The CDR3 here is CAGCGDREDSNQPQHF. CDR3 nucleotides: TGTGCCGGCTGTGGGGACAGGGAAGATAGCAATCAGCCCCAGCATTTT.

As to this clonotype: This sequence may be a read error, since a much larger clone differs from it by one base. The chain uses TRBV28 and TRBJ2-1; D is unclear. The CDR3 runs to 12 residues. The V gene's germline CDR1 is MDHEN and CDR2 SYDVKM. CDR3 bases: TGTACCAGCAGTTTATTAGGCGATGAGCAGTTCTTC. It is translated as CTSSLLGDEQFF.

The chain links TRBV5-5 to TRBJ2-7; TRBD1 matches at 9 bases. Germline V CDR1 and CDR2: SGHKS, YYEKEE (reference sequence). There are 17 residues in the CDR3. Losses at the gene ends were 4 bases for V and 7 bases for J; bases not matched to a gene: 18. This chain's CDR3 is CASSKTGGTGKEREQYF. The CDR3 coding sequence is TGTGCCAGCAGCAAGACAGGGGGGACAGGGAAAGAAAGAGAGCAGTACTTC.

About this clonotype: A read error may account for a junction end that differs from germline. The rearrangement uses TRBV6-1 and TRBJ1-1; the D gene is possibly TRBD1 (5 bases). Germline V gives CDR1 MNHNS, CDR2 SASEGT. The CDR3 has 11 residues. CDR3 in DNA: TGTGTCAGCAGTGTCGGGGGTCTCGCCTTCTTT. It is translated as CVSSVGGLAFF.

Worth noting for this clonotype: A read error may produce the germline difference seen at one junction end. The genes are TRBV28 and TRBJ1-2; no firm D call. CDR1 and CDR2 from the germline V gene are MDHEN and SYDVKM. The CDR3 contains 12 residues. CDR3 protein: CTSSLSNYGYTF. The CDR3 DNA reads TGTACCAGCAGTTTATCGAACTATGGTTATACCTTC.

This clonotype was seen a handful of times. Germline and junction disagree at one end, which may indicate a read error. The chain joins TRBV29-1 to TRBJ1-5; 8 bases fit TRBD1. Germline V lookup: CDR1 SQVTM, CDR2 ANQGSEA. The CDR3 runs 13 residues. In DNA, the CDR3 is TGTAACGTTTGGGACAGGCACGATCAGCCCCAGCATTTC. Translating gives CNVWDRHDQPQHF. Complete variable domain (other parts from reference TRBV29-1 and TRBJ1-5): SAVISQKPSRDICQRGTSLTIQCQVDSQVTMMFWYRQQPGQSLTLIATANQGSEATYESGFVIDKFPISRPNLTFSTLTVSNMSPEDSSIYLCNVWDRHDQPQHFGDGTRLSIL.

V is TRBV6-1 and J is TRBJ2-2, with D maybe TRBD2 (6 bases). The germline V gene has CDR1 MNHNS and CDR2 SASEGT. Trimming took 7 bases from V and 1 from J, leaving 19 bases between them. This CDR3 spans 17 amino acids. CDR3 DNA sequence: TGTGCCAGCAATGAGCGGAGGGGCGCCTGGAACACCGGGGAGCTGTTTTTT. Translated: CASNERRGAWNTGELFF.

The rearrangement joins TRBV28 to TRBJ2-7, with D possibly being TRBD1 or TRBD2 (5 bases each). The germline CDR1 and CDR2 sequences are MDHEN and SYDVKM. V shed 5 bases and J shed 3 bases, with 14 bases lying between them. This CDR3 contains 14 residues. Here the CDR3 reads CASSPGTEDYEQYF. As DNA, the CDR3 is TGTGCCAGCAGTCCCGGGACGGAAGACTACGAGCAGTACTTC. Looking up the rest from reference TRBV28 and TRBJ2-7 gives the full variable domain: DVKVTQSSRYLVKRTGEKVFLECVQDMDHENMFWYRQDPGLGLRLIYFSYDVKMKEKGDIPEGYSVSREKKERFSLILESASTNQTSMYLCASSPGTEDYEQYFGPGTRLTVT.

This clonotype was detected a few times. The rearrangement joins TRBV18 to TRBJ1-1; 7 positions agree with TRBD1. This CDR3 has 15 amino acids. V was clipped by 3 bases and J by 10 bases; unmatched bases: 14. CDR1 is KGHSH, CDR2 LQKENI, per germline. CDR3 DNA: TGTGCCAGCTCACCCTCCTCCGGGGACAGTCGATCAGCTTTCTTT. The encoded protein is CASSPSSGDSRSAFF. The entire variable domain, with the rest obtained from reference TRBV18 and TRBJ1-1, is as follows: NAGVMQNPRHLVRRRGQEARLRCSPMKGHSHVYWYRQLPEEGLKFMVYLQKENIIDESGMPKERFSAEFPKEGPSILRIQQVVRGDSAAYFCASSPSSGDSRSAFFGQGTRLTVV.

This clonotype was detected only a few times. Germline is not matched at one junction end, which may reflect a read error. The genes are TRBV5-1 and TRBJ2-3; maybe TRBD2 (6 bases). CDR1 and CDR2 from the germline V gene are SGHRS and YFSETQ. This CDR3 has 14 residues. The CDR3 is CASSPGGNADMQYF. The CDR3 bases are TGCGCCAGCAGTCCGGGCGGGAACGCAGATATGCAGTATTTT. The full variable domain, completed using reference TRBV5-1 and TRBJ2-3, is KAGVTQTPRYLIKTRGQQVTLSCSPISGHRSVSWYQQTPGQGLQFLFEYFSETQRNKGNFPGRFSGRQFSNSRSEMNVSTLELGDSALYLCASSPGGNADMQYFGPGTRLTVL.

This clonotype has ten or more counts. The chain is built from TRBV7-8 and TRBJ2-5; D is perhaps TRBD1 (6 bases). V lost 0 bases, J lost 1 base, and 9 bases lay in between. This CDR3 contains 15 residues. Per germline, CDR1 SGHVS and CDR2 FQNEAQ. The CDR3 sequence is CASSLAQGTQETQYF. The CDR3 DNA reads TGTGCCAGCAGCTTAGCCCAGGGGACCCAAGAGACCCAGTACTTC.

A note on this clonotype: A read error may account for a junction end that differs from germline. The V call is TRBV25-1, the J call TRBJ2-2, with D hard to call. This CDR3 spans 17 amino acids. Germline-derived CDR1 and CDR2 are MGHDK and SYGVNS. Here the CDR3 DNA reads TGTGCCAGCAGTGAAGTGGGTTTTAACGCGAACACCTGGGAGCTGTTTTTT. Translating it yields CASSEVGFNANTWELFF.

This clonotype was found a few times. The chain recombines TRBV2 with TRBJ1-1, with D possibly matching TRBD1 (5 bases). The V end lost 3 bases, the J end lost 10 bases, and 9 bases lay between the germline ends. Looked up from germline, CDR1 is SNHLY and CDR2 is FYNNEI. The CDR3 is 11 amino acids. The CDR3 loop reads CASSESGRAFF. In DNA form, the CDR3 reads TGTGCCAGCAGTGAGTCAGGGAGAGCTTTCTTT. The full variable domain, its missing parts supplied by reference TRBV2 and TRBJ1-1, is EPEVTQTPSHQVTQMGQEVILRCVPISNHLYFYWYRQILGQKVEFLVSFYNNEISEKSEIFDDQFSVERPDGSNFTLKIRSTKLEDSAMYFCASSESGRAFFGQGTRLTVV.

The CDR3 sequence: CASSQALKTEAFF. The CDR3 region has the DNA TGCGCCAGCAGCCAAGCTTTGAAAACCGAAGCTTTCTTT. The V and J genes are TRBV4-1 and TRBJ1-1; no reliable D call. In germline, CDR1 is MGHRA, CDR2 YSYEKL. V shed 1 base and J shed 8 bases, with 11 bases lying between them. This CDR3 is built from 13 residues.

This chain uses TRBV11-2 with TRBJ2-7, with 8 bases that match TRBD2. With V trimmed by 5 bases and J by 6 bases, 9 bases remained unmatched. This CDR3 is built from 14 residues. Germline V CDR1 and CDR2: SGHAT, FQNNGV. CDR3 sequence reads: CASSPKAGVGEQYF. In DNA, the CDR3 is TGTGCCAGCAGCCCAAAAGCGGGAGTGGGCGAGCAGTACTTC.

A remark on this clonotype: Since the CDR3 does not end with the conserved phenylalanine or tryptophan, this likely comes from a read error. The chain joins TRBV6-1 to TRBJ2-1; possibly TRBD1 for D (6 bases). Trimming removed 1 base at V and 4 bases at J, with 14 bases between. CDR3 size: 16 residues. Germline V gene data show CDR1 as MNHNS and CDR2 as SASEGT. CDR3 nucleotides: TGTGCCAGCAGTGAAGAGGCAGGGGCTGAGTACAATGAGCAGTTCTTA. This codes for CASSEEAGAEYNEQFL.